The rows below give T cell receptor beta chains drawn from one sample of a study of CD8 T cells in Susac syndrome. TCRdb re-analysed the immunoSEQ multiplex PCR reads in MiXCR, keeping a single row per CDR3 protein. The sample includes about 100,000 distinct CDR3 sequences, about 96% seen only once; the top ten take roughly 0.29%. Specimen: CD8+ T cells from PBMCs. The receptors come from a human donor with Susac syndrome. The CDR3 runs from the conserved cysteine through the conserved F or W. Each record gives: clone size, J gene, V gene, CDR3 protein. Clone size appears in some rows only: once, few, many, or a class for an expanded clone.

NA,TRBJ2-7,TRBV29-1,CSVEGGRLGYEQYF
NA,TRBJ1-1,TRBV4-2,CASSQGDGNTEAFF
NA,TRBJ2-3,TRBV3-1,CASSQEKSVTGVSDTQYF
NA,TRBJ1-2,TRBV29-1,CSVGVGYTF
NA,TRBJ1-1,TRBV29-1,CSARQEDTEAFF
NA,TRBJ2-2,TRBV7-2,CASSPRRRANTGELFF
NA,TRBJ1-3,TRBV6-4,CASILGVLSGNTIYF
NA,TRBJ1-2,TRBV29-1,CSVDKAGRSYGYTF
NA,TRBJ2-2,TRBV3-1,CASSPESIQGNTGELFF
NA,TRBJ2-7,TRBV11-2,CASSLVGLAGISYEQYF
NA,TRBJ2-5,TRBV5-1,CASSNGQGLQTQYF
NA,TRBJ1-1,TRBV13,CASSGGPAGGGWEAFF
NA,TRBJ1-1,TRBV29-1,CSVEGGLVTEAFF
NA,TRBJ2-3,TRBV25-1,CASSGRGDTQYF
NA,TRBJ2-3,TRBV4-1,CASSHRPRTDTQYF
NA,TRBJ2-7,TRBV3-1,CASSQGETRGYEQYF
once,TRBJ2-7,TRBV5-1,CASSRDFREQYF
NA,TRBJ1-4,TRBV12-3/TRBV12-4,CASSLGEKLFF
NA,TRBJ1-2,TRBV12-5,CASGLGGLEVYGYTF
NA,TRBJ2-3,TRBV5-4,CASSLATVTDTQYF
NA,TRBJ1-4,TRBV12-3/TRBV12-4,CASSFSGGDEKLFF
NA,TRBJ2-5,TRBV9,CASSAPGTGLQETQYF
NA,TRBJ2-1,TRBV7-8,CASSRSGTSENEQFF
NA,TRBJ1-1,TRBV7-9,CASSSAPNEAFF
NA,TRBJ2-1,TRBV6-5,CASGTSGSDEQFF
NA,TRBJ1-5,TRBV20-1,CSASDAPNSNQPQHF
NA,TRBJ2-5,TRBV29-1,CSADRSETQYF
NA,TRBJ1-5,TRBV20-1,CSATSSNQPQHF
NA,TRBJ2-1,TRBV9,CASGTSYNEQFF
once,TRBJ2-7,TRBV11-2,CASSLPHYEQYF
NA,TRBJ1-6,TRBV5-1,CASSLEGLYSPLHF
NA,TRBJ2-1,TRBV23-1,CASPSPNRPQSNEQFF
NA,TRBJ2-1,TRBV4-1,CASSQGVRLAGFEQFF
NA,TRBJ1-1,TRBV7-9,CASSLGRGQHTEAFF
NA,TRBJ2-1,TRBV29-1,CAVGVSQYNEQFF
once,TRBJ2-1,TRBV20-1,CSARDPRGQFF
NA,TRBJ1-5,TRBV10-2,CASSEALGVGGQPQHF
NA,TRBJ2-7,TRBV29-1,CSVERVWQGHYEQYF
NA,TRBJ1-5,TRBV23-1,CVRTGRTQPQHF
NA,TRBJ2-5,TRBV29-1,CSARTTPYQETQYF